The subject of this entry is one TCR beta chain. This receptor's antigen is unknown. Base qualities are not at hand, and no much larger clone is one base apart. The record originates from a study of blood T cells in healthy people across ages (dated by TCRdb to the mid-2010s). Background for the entire study: In model experiments, roughly one uniquely barcoded TCR beta cDNA molecule per two T cells was captured by template switching. The study measured age-related changes in TCR beta repertoire diversity using deep sequencing normalized with unique cDNA molecular identifiers. Using the same blood draw, the study looked at two additional independent replicas of 1 million unique cDNA reads for two donors, one aged 18 to 30 and the other aged 80 or older. To avoid experimental bias, donors of different ages were randomly spread across the sequencing lanes. Four age groups were formed from the donors: young (average approximately 15 years), middle-aged (just under 40), aged (62) and long-lived (82).

The donors were roughly 40 Caucasian individuals from Russia, aged roughly 6 to 100 years, who were systemically healthy. Each donor gave 8 to 10 milliliters of peripheral blood, drawn into EDTA-treated Vacutainer tubes. PBMCs were isolated by Ficoll-Paque density-gradient centrifugation, with at least 6 million obtained per sample. Trizol reagent was used to extract total RNA from the PBMCs, yielding at least 5 micrograms per sample. Naive CD45RAhigh/CD27high T cell percentages were measured by flow cytometry on a PBMC aliquot from every donor. Findings and caveats that apply to the study as a whole: As age increased, observed TCR beta diversity per million T cells dropped in a roughly linear way, and a significant reduction was already evident by age about 40. Estimates of total diversity based on one million sequenced T cells were considered lower bounds and underestimates. The percentage of naive T cells measured by flow cytometry correlated strongly with observed TCR beta diversity. Because the CMV infection status of the donors was unknown, age-related changes in expanded clonotypes may potentially have been confounded. Since profiling was done on bulk unsorted PBMCs, naive and antigen-experienced compartments could not be conclusively compared. Compared with the aged group, the long-lived group had more naive CD4+ T cells, fewer expanded clones and increased TCR diversity, suggesting age selection.

Library method: 5' RACE. Sequenced using an Illumina HiSeq 2500. A second roughly 7 to 11 cycle PCR used a sample-barcoded 5' primer and a J-beta primer mix. Each TCR beta cDNA molecule received a unique molecular identifier from a template-switch 5' adaptor carrying 12 random nucleotides. Each sample yielded at least 2.5 million CDR3-containing paired-end reads. First-strand cDNA synthesis was performed from all RNA using the Mint cDNA synthesis kit, with priming by a TRBC-specific oligonucleotide. Following uracil-DNA glycosylase treatment, a first 18-cycle PCR with universal primers M1SS and BC2_uni_R was performed on all cDNA. In the paper's pipeline: Normalization of each sample was performed by random selection of 1 million high-quality reads, each carrying a distinct molecular identifier. Reads with shared molecular identifiers were discarded instead of being binned into consensus sequences. CDR3 identification, clonotype clustering and error correction used MiTCR with a Q25 quality threshold and the strictest error-elimination algorithm. A nonparametric unseen species model using Euler transformation provided a lower-bound estimate of total TCR beta diversity. The public reads were reprocessed in TCRdb via fastp at Q25 and MiXCR, keeping in-frame beta chains. Each CDR3 protein gets just one entry, which takes the most common genes and DNA from the rows behind it. These V and J calls derive from TCRdb rather than the authors' analysis. This sample has about 1.8 million distinct CDR3 sequences in its table, and about 49% of those were observed once. Together, the top ten hold over 2% of the sample.

Sequences SGHRS (CDR1) and YFSETQ (CDR2) are obtained from the germline V gene. Trimming removed 6 bases from V and 6 bases from J, leaving 18 bases between the germline ends. From cysteine to phenylalanine, the CDR3 is 15 amino acids long. The read is trimmed to its CDR3 DNA, 45 bases read in frame from base 1. The chain is encoded by TRBV5-1 joined to TRBJ1-4; the D gene is unclear. This clonotype was obtained from a woman aged 40 to 55 in good health. Source material: blood. At the DNA level, the sequence is TGCGCCAGCAACACGGCGGGAGGGCTTGATGAAAAACTGTTTTTT. Translated, it gives CASNTAGGLDEKLFF. With the rest looked up from the reference TRBV5-1 and TRBJ1-4 genes rather than sequenced, the full variable domain is KAGVTQTPRYLIKTRGQQVTLSCSPISGHRSVSWYQQTPGQGLQFLFEYFSETQRNKGNFPGRFSGRQFSNSRSEMNVSTLELGDSALYLCASNTAGGLDEKLFFGSGTQLSVL.